The present TCR beta chain was sequenced within a study of CD8+ T cells in alopecia areata. The wider study: Skin was taken from approximately 6-13-month-old C3H/HeJ graft donors that had spontaneous alopecia and grafted onto 7-10-week-old female C3H/HeJ mice.

V dropped 8 bases and J dropped 3; count of bases not matched to a gene: 2. CDR3 length: 13 residues. The germline CDR1 and CDR2 sequences are MNHDT and YYDKIL. After isolation, RNA underwent reverse transcription to generate cDNA as the sequencing template. Produced via immunoSEQ multiplex PCR; TCRdb's table is partial and in-frame only. The sample holds 90,000 to 130,000 clones, and no clone turns up only once. General study points: In lesional scalp, particularly from alopecia totalis/universalis, clonality was higher than in normal scalp.

Worth noting for this clone: Its specificity is not known. Genes here carry mouse names. The DNA ends 4 residues before the CDR3 does, and the rest of the CDR3 is filled in from the germline J gene.

The clonotype was recovered from a C3H/HeJ mouse with alopecia areata. This line is of MHC haplotype H2-k. The specimen sequenced was lesional skin. This chain joins TRBV17 and TRBJ2-2, with 8 bases aligning to TRBD1. The covered CDR3 bases are TGTGCTAGCCCGACAGGGGACACCGGG. This gives the protein CASPTGDTG. In full, the CDR3 is CASPTGDTGQLYF. Full variable domain (outside the CDR3, taken from reference TRBV17 and TRBJ2-2): DTTVKQNPRYKLARVGKPVNLICSQTMNHDTMYWYQKKPNQAPKLLLFYYDKILNREADTFEKFQSSRPNNSFCSLYIGSAGLEYSAMYLCASPTGDTGQLYFGEGSKLTVL.